One sample yielded the 20 T cell receptor beta chains listed below, sequenced in a study of T cells after yellow fever vaccination. TCRdb redid the calling of the 5' RACE reads with MiXCR, one entry per CDR3 protein. The sample has 150,000 to 200,000 distinct CDR3 sequences, about a tenth seen once. The sample in question was CD8+ T cells sorted from PBMCs, obtained 45 days after the yellow fever booster vaccination. These receptors came from a man in his late teens or twenties who received the YFV17D yellow fever vaccine.

The table lists this clonotype with many counts. This chain links TRBV5-1 with TRBJ2-1, with 11 bases identical to TRBD2. The V gene's germline CDR1 is SGHRS and CDR2 YFSETQ. This CDR3 has 18 amino acids. V dropped 0 bases and J dropped 6; count of bases not matched to a gene: 11. For the CDR3, the DNA is TGCGCCAGCAGCTTGGCCCGCCCGCTAGCGGGGGGCTCCAATGAGCAGTTCTTC. Residues: CASSLARPLAGGSNEQFF.

This clonotype was recorded a few times. The rearrangement joins TRBV4-3 to TRBJ1-1, with D possibly matching TRBD1 (6 bases). The length of the CDR3 is 16 residues. Trimming removed 4 bases at V and 0 bases at J, with 15 bases between. Germline V gives CDR1 LGHNA, CDR2 YSLEER. For the CDR3, the DNA is TGCGCCAGCAGCCCAGATGGACAGTCAATGAACACTGAAGCTTTCTTT. This gives the protein CASSPDGQSMNTEAFF.

The CDR3 spells CASSEAAGNTQYF. CDR3 DNA: TGTGCCAGCAGTGAAGCTGCCGGGAATACGCAGTATTTT. This sequence joins TRBV2 and TRBJ2-3; D perhaps matches TRBD2 (5 bases). Germline-derived CDR1 and CDR2 are SNHLY and FYNNEI. V was cut by 0 bases and J by 7 bases, with 8 bases left in between. This CDR3 is 13 amino acids long.

V usage is TRBV7-9 and J usage is TRBJ2-1, with TRBD2 matching over 8 bases. This CDR3 is built from 15 residues. Germline V gene data show CDR1 as SEHNR and CDR2 as FQNEAQ (reference sequence). With 1 base clipped from V and 8 bases from J, the junction kept 7 bases outside the gene matches. CDR3 residues: CASSLGGLALDEQFF. For the CDR3, the DNA is TGTGCCAGCAGCTTAGGAGGACTAGCATTGGATGAGCAGTTCTTC.

V gene TRBV12-3 or TRBV12-4 combines with J gene TRBJ2-7; 8 bases are a match to TRBD1. The CDR3 sequence is 14 residues long. V was pared by 5 bases and J by 6 bases, with 9 bases of the junction left unmatched. CDR3 coding DNA: TGTGCCAGCAGTCCGACAGGGGTTAGTACCGAGCAGTACTTC. It specifies CASSPTGVSTEQYF.

This clonotype was detected a few times. The rearrangement joins TRBV5-1 to TRBJ1-1; D uncertain. CDR3 length: 11 residues. V lost 0 bases and J 10 bases, leaving 7 bases between the germline ends. From germline, CDR1 is SGHRS and CDR2 YFSETQ. The CDR3 coding sequence is TGCGCCAGCAGCTTGGGGGAGTTAGCTTTCTTT. Protein: CASSLGELAFF.

Only a few counts were recorded for this clonotype. This chain links TRBV6-5 with TRBJ2-1, with 9 bases matching TRBD2. Trimming at V came to 5 bases and at J to 10 bases, leaving 6 bases not matched to a gene. The CDR3 sequence is 13 residues long. CDR1 MNHEY and CDR2 SVGAGI come from the germline V gene. In DNA, the CDR3 is TGTGCCAGCAGTGTAGCGGGGGCGGGGGAGCAGTTCTTC. Translation: CASSVAGAGEQFF.

The rearrangement links TRBV6-5 to TRBJ2-1, with D possibly being TRBD1 (6 bases). The CDR3 sequence is 15 residues long. Per germline, CDR1 MNHEY and CDR2 SVGAGI. V was pared by 6 bases and J by 7 bases, with 19 bases between. CDR3 sequence reads: CASRISTGLGNEQFF. The CDR3 DNA sequence: TGTGCCAGCAGGATCTCTACAGGGTTAGGAAATGAGCAGTTCTTC.

The sample holds many counts of this clonotype. This chain joins TRBV12-3 or TRBV12-4 and TRBJ2-2, with 7 nucleotides matching TRBD1. This CDR3 spans 14 amino acids. V shed 4 bases and J 3 bases; nucleotides not matched to a gene: 2. The CDR3 DNA reads TGTGCCAGCAGTTGGACAGGATACACCGGGGAGCTGTTTTTT. Protein sequence: CASSWTGYTGELFF.

This clonotype has just a few counts. The rearrangement links TRBV19 to TRBJ2-1, with 11 bases identical to TRBD2. With V trimmed by 8 bases and J by 0 bases, 9 bases remained unmatched. This CDR3 is 17 amino acids long. Germline CDR1 reads LNHDA; CDR2 reads SQIVND (reference sequence). The CDR3 protein is CASERIAGGSSYNEQFF. The CDR3 nucleotides read TGTGCCAGTGAACGGATAGCGGGGGGGAGCTCCTACAATGAGCAGTTCTTC.

The J gene is TRBJ2-5, the V gene TRBV29-1, with 10 positions matching TRBD1. With V trimmed by 7 bases and J by 5 bases, 4 bases remained unmatched. The CDR3 consists of 12 residues. The germline V gene has CDR1 SQVTM and CDR2 ANQGSEA. In nucleotides, the CDR3 is TGCAGCGGAGGGACAGGGGATGAGACCCAGTACTTC. Amino acids: CSGGTGDETQYF.

The chain uses TRBV29-1 and TRBJ2-1; 7 bases map to TRBD1. The CDR3 runs 16 residues. The V and J ends lost 1 base and 9 bases, in that order; junction bases with no gene match: 15. Germline CDR1 SQVTM, CDR2 ANQGSEA. This chain's CDR3 is CSVEGLLRQGGSEQFF. The CDR3 DNA follows: TGCAGCGTTGAAGGCCTCCTACGACAGGGTGGGAGTGAGCAGTTCTTC.

The chain couples TRBV7-6 to TRBJ2-5, with a possible D match to TRBD2 (6 bases). This CDR3 contains 12 residues. Germline assignment: CDR1 SGHVS and CDR2 FNYEAQ. The V gene lost 5 bases and the J gene lost 6 bases, with 10 bases spanning the gap. CDR3 DNA: TGTGCCAGCAGCCATGGGAGGCAGACCCAGTACTTC. This translates into CASSHGRQTQYF.

This clonotype was counted between two and nine times. V usage is TRBV4-2 and J usage is TRBJ2-1; D gene ambiguous. Germline V CDR1 and CDR2: LGHNA, YNFKEQ. CDR3 length: 14 amino acids. The V end lost 0 bases, the J end lost 10 bases, and 13 bases lay between the germline ends. CDR3 protein: CASSQDNTRQEQFF. In nucleotides, the CDR3 is TGTGCCAGCAGCCAAGATAATACCAGACAAGAGCAGTTCTTC.

J is TRBJ2-7 and V is TRBV4-2, with D perhaps TRBD1 (5 bases). CDR3 length: 12 residues. The V end lost 0 bases, the J end lost 6 bases, and 6 bases lay between the germline ends. Germline V lookup: CDR1 LGHNA, CDR2 YNFKEQ. CDR3 coding DNA: TGTGCCAGCAGCCAAGAGGGGCCCGAGCAGTACGTC. It encodes CASSQEGPEQYV.

The J gene is TRBJ2-6, the V gene TRBV12-3 or TRBV12-4, with D possibly being TRBD1 or TRBD2 (5 bases each). V was pared by 10 bases and J by 0 bases, with 13 bases between. CDR3 size: 15 residues. The CDR3 protein is CATPGRSSGANVLTF. The CDR3, as DNA: TGTGCCACCCCGGGACGGTCCTCTGGGGCCAACGTCCTGACTTTC.

The J gene is TRBJ1-1, the V gene TRBV12-3 or TRBV12-4; a possible D gene is TRBD1 (5 bases). This CDR3 has 14 residues. Trimming shortened V by 7 bases and J by 3 bases, and 15 bases separated the two germline ends. CDR3 coding DNA: TGTGCCAGCACCCCTCGCGGGGGAGACACTGAAGCTTTCTTT. Translating gives CASTPRGGDTEAFF.

The V and J genes are TRBV20-1 and TRBJ2-1, with D perhaps being TRBD1 or TRBD2 (5 bases each). Looked up from germline, CDR1 is DFQATT and CDR2 is SNEGSKA (reference sequence). The CDR3 spans 8 residues. The CDR3 spells CRGDEQFF. CDR3 bases: TGCAGGGGGGATGAGCAGTTCTTC.

This clonotype was counted between two and nine times. The V gene is TRBV5-5, the J gene TRBJ2-2; 9 bases fit TRBD1. The CDR3 sequence is 15 residues long. Germline CDR1 SGHKS, CDR2 YYEKEE (reference sequence). The ends lost 2 bases at V and 4 bases at J; junction bases unmatched: 3. In DNA form, the CDR3 reads TGTGCCAGCAGCTTAAGGGACAGGGTCACCGGGGAGCTGTTTTTT. It yields the protein CASSLRDRVTGELFF.

This chain connects TRBV10-3 to TRBJ1-1; D unclear. CDR3 length: 14 residues. Trimming took off 4 bases at V and 5 bases at J, with 14 bases between the two ends. CDR1 and CDR2 from the germline V gene are ENHRY and SYGVKD. CDR3 residues: CAISVEGLGTEAFF. CDR3 nucleotides: TGTGCCATCAGTGTCGAGGGTCTGGGGACTGAAGCTTTCTTT.